This T cell receptor beta chain is drawn from a study of OX40 agonist ivuxolimab in advanced cancers. Study as a whole: An agonistic human IgG2 monoclonal antibody against OX40 (CD134) was given. Dose-escalation patients were diagnosed with hepatocellular carcinoma, melanoma, renal cell cancer or head and neck cancer. Prior checkpoint blockade (anti-PD-1, anti-PD-L1 or anti-CTLA-4) was permitted; 35% to 50% had it. The study, taken as a whole, reports: In CD8+ T cells, expanded clones were on average more numerous than in CD4+.

Measured with immunoSEQ multiplex PCR; TCRdb has only the in-frame clones, and not every one. The repertoire holds about 53,000 clones, approximately 90% seen once, with approximately 1.6% in the top ten. About this clone itself: What it binds is not known.

This CDR3 spans 17 amino acids. Germline V gene lookup returns CDR1 LNHDA and CDR2 SQIVND (reference sequence). V lost 3 bases to trimming and J lost 0 bases, with 12 bases between them. The chain recombines TRBV19 with TRBJ2-6; D might be TRBD1 or TRBD2, each matching 5 bases. Specimen: CD4+ or CD8+ T cells sorted from blood, collected in a trial of the OX40 agonist ivuxolimab. This receptor was obtained from an adult with an advanced solid tumor such as melanoma, head and neck, liver or kidney cancer. In DNA form, the CDR3 reads TGTGCCAGTAGTATGGGGGTGGGTCTCTCTGGGGCCAACGTCCTGACTTTC. Translated: CASSMGVGLSGANVLTF.